The sequence of this TCR beta chain was determined in a study of OX40 agonist ivuxolimab in advanced cancers. Study-wide context: Among those treated, three patients had partial responses, one with hepatocellular carcinoma and two with cutaneous melanoma.

CDR1 and CDR2 from the germline V gene are MDHEN and SYDVKM. V trimming: 4 bases; J trimming: 6 bases; junction bases outside the gene matches: 9. The CDR3 is 16 amino acids. Comments on this clone: Its antigen is not known.

Excluded were patients having autoimmune disease history or systemic immunosuppression. TCRdb keeps only in-frame clones here, not all; method: immunoSEQ multiplex PCR. The sample lists 78,000 or so clones; roughly 84% were seen once. Study-wide findings and caveats: The mean number of expanded clones was higher in CD8+ T cells than in CD4+.

The source was CD4+ or CD8+ T cells sorted from blood, collected in a trial of the OX40 agonist ivuxolimab. The clonotype was recovered from an adult with an advanced solid tumor such as melanoma, head and neck, liver or kidney cancer. This rearrangement joins TRBV28 to TRBJ1-5, with 10 bases identical to TRBD1. The CDR3 bases are TGTGCCAGCAGTTCCCCCGCCGGGACAGGGGTTCAGCCCCAGCATTTT. This encodes CASSSPAGTGVQPQHF.